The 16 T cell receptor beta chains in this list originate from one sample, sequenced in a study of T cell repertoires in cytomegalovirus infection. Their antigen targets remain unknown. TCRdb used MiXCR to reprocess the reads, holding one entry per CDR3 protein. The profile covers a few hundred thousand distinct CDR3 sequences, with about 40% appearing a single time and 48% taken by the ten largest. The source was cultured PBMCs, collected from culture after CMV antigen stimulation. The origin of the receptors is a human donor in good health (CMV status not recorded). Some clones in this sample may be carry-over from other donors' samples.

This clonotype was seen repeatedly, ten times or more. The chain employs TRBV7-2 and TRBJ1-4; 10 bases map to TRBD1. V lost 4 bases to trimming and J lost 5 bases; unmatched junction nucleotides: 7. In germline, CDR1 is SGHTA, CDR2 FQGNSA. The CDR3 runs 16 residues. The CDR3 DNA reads TGTGCCAGCAGCTCCGTGCCGGGACAGGGGAATGAAAAACTGTTTTTT. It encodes CASSSVPGQGNEKLFF. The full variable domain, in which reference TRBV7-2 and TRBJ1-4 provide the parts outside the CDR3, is GAGVSQSPSNKVTEKGKDVELRCDPISGHTALYWYRQSLGQGLEFLIYFQGNSAPDKSGLPSDRFSAERTGGSVSTLTIQRTQQEDSAVYLCASSSVPGQGNEKLFFGSGTQLSVL.

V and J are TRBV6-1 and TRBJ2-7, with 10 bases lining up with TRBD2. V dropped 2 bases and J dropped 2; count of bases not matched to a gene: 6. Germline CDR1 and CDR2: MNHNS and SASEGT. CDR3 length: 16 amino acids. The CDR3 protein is CASSELAGGTTYEQYF. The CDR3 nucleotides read TGTGCCAGCAGTGAATTAGCGGGGGGAACCACCTACGAGCAGTACTTC.

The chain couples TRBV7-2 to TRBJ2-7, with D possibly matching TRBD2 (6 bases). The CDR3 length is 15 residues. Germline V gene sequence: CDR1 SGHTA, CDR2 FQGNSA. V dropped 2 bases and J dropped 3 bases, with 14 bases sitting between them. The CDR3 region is CASSLRAGPIYEQYF. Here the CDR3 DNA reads TGTGCCAGCAGCTTAAGGGCGGGACCGATCTACGAGCAGTACTTC.

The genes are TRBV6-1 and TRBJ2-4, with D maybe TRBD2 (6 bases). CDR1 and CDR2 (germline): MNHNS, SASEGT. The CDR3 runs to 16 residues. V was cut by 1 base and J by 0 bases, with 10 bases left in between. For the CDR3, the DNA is TGTGCCAGCAGTGAAGGCGGGGAGCTAGCCAAAAACATTCAGTACTTC. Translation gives CASSEGGELAKNIQYF.

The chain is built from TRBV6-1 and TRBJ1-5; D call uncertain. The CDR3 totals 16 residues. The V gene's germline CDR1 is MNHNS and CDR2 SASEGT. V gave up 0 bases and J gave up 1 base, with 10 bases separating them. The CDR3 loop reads CASSEAVGISNQPQHF. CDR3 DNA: TGTGCCAGCAGTGAAGCGGTAGGGATAAGCAATCAGCCCCAGCATTTT.

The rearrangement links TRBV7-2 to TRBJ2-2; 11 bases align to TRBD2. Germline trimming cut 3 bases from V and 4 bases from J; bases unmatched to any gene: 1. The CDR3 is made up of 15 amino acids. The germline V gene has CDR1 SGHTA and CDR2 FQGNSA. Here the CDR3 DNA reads TGTGCCAGCAGCTTGACTAGCGGGGTCACCGGGGAGCTGTTTTTT. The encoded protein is CASSLTSGVTGELFF.

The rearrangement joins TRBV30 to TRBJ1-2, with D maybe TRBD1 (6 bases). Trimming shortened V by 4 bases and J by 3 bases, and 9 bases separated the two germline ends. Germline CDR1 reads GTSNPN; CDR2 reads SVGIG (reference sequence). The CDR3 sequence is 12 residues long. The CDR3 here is CAWNRGYYGYTF. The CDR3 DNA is TGTGCCTGGAATAGGGGGTACTATGGCTACACCTTC. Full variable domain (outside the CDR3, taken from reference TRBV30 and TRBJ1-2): SQTIHQWPATLVQPVGSPLSLECTVEGTSNPNLYWYRQAAGRGLQLLFYSVGIGQISSEVPQNLSASRPQDRQFILSSKKLLLSDSGFYLCAWNRGYYGYTFGSGTRLTVV.

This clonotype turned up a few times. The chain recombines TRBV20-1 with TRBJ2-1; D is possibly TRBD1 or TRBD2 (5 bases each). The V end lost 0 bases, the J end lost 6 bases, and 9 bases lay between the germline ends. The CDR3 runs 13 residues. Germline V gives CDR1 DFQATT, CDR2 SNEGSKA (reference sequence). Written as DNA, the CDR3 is TGCAGTGCTAGAGACGCTGGGACCAATGAGCAGTTCTTC. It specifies CSARDAGTNEQFF.

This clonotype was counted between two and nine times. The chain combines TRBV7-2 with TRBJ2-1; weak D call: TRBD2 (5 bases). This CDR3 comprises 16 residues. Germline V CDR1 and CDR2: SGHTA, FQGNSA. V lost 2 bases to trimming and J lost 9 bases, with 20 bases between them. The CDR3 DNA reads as TGTGCCAGCAGCTTAAGAGGGAGTGTTTACGCGGGTGAGCAGTTCTTC. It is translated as CASSLRGSVYAGEQFF.

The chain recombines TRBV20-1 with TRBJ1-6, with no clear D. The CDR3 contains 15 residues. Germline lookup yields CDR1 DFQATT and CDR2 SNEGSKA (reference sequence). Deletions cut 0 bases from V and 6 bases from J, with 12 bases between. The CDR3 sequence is CSARDRRLGNSPLHF. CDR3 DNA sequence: TGCAGTGCTAGAGATCGGAGACTGGGTAATTCACCCCTCCACTTT.

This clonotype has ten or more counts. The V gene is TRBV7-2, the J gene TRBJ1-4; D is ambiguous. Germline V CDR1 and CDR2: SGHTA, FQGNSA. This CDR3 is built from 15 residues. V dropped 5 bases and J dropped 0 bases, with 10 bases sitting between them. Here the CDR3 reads CASSQQVSTNEKLFF. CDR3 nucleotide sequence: TGTGCCAGCAGCCAGCAGGTGTCAACTAATGAAAAACTGTTTTTT.

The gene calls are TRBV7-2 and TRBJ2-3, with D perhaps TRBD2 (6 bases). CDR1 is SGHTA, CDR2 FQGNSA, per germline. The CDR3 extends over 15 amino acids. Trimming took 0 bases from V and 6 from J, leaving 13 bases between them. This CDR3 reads CASSLAAGLADTQYF. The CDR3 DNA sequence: TGTGCCAGCAGCTTAGCGGCGGGATTAGCTGATACGCAGTATTTT.

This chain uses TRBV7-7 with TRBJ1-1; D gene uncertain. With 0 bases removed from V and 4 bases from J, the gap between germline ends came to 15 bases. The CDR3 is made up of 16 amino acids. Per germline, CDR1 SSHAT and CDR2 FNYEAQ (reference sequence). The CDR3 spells CASSLASPAEGTEAFF. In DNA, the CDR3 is TGTGCCAGCAGCTTAGCTTCCCCCGCTGAGGGCACTGAAGCTTTCTTT.

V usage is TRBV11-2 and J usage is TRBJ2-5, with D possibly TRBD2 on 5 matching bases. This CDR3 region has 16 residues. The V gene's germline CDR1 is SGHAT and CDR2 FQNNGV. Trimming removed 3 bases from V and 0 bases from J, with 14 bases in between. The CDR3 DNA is TGTGCCAGCAGCTTTGAGGGCCCGGGGTACCAAGAGACCCAGTACTTC. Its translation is CASSFEGPGYQETQYF. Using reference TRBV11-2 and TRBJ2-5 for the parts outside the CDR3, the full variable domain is EAGVAQSPRYKIIEKRQSVAFWCNPISGHATLYWYQQILGQGPKLLIQFQNNGVVDDSQLPKDRFSAERLKGVDSTLKIQPAKLEDSAVYLCASSFEGPGYQETQYFGPGTRLLVL.

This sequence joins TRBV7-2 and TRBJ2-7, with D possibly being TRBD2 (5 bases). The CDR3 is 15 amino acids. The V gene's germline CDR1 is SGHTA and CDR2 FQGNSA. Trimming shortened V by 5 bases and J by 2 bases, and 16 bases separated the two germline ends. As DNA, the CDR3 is TGTGCCAGCAGCACCGGATCGGGGATCACCTACGAGCAGTACTTC. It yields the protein CASSTGSGITYEQYF.

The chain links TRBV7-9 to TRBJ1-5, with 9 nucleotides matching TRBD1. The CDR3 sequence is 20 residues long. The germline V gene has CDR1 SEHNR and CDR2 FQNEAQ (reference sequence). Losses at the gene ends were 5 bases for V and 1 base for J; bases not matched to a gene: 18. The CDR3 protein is CASSLTLGTGRFTSNQPQHF. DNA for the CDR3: TGTGCCAGCAGCCTTACCCTAGGGACAGGGAGGTTTACGAGCAATCAGCCCCAGCATTTT.